Presented here are 20 T cell receptor beta chains from one specimen sequenced in a study of blood T cells in healthy people across ages. The use of a sample-barcoded 5' primer and a J-beta primer mix characterized a second PCR of about 7 to 12 cycles. TCRdb analysed the 5' RACE reads with MiXCR anew, one entry per CDR3 protein. The sample holds 540,000 or so distinct CDR3 sequences, roughly 48% seen once. Sequenced: blood. The source is an older man in good health.

As to this clonotype: One junction end does not reproduce the germline sequence, and a read error may be involved. The chain links TRBV7-9 to TRBJ1-4; possible D gene TRBD1, 6 bases. This CDR3 spans 14 amino acids. CDR1 and CDR2 from the germline V gene are SEHNR and FQNEAQ (reference sequence). CDR3 DNA sequence: TGTGTCAGCAGCTACGGGACAACGGGAGAAAAACTGTTTTTT. Translating gives CVSSYGTTGEKLFF. The full variable domain, rest sourced from reference TRBV7-9 and TRBJ1-4, is DTGVSQNPRHKITKRGQNVTFRCDPISEHNRLYWYRQTLGQGPEFLTYFQNEAQLEKSRLLSDRFSAERPKGSFSTLEIQRTEQGDSAMYLCVSSYGTTGEKLFFGSGTQLSVL.

This clonotype showed up just a few times. With a much larger clone just one base away, this may be a read error. The rearrangement links TRBV6-6 to TRBJ2-5; the D gene is possibly TRBD1 (5 bases). Germline values: CDR1 MNHNY, CDR2 SVGAGI (reference sequence). The CDR3 covers 14 residues. V was clipped by 4 bases and J by 5 bases, with 14 bases between them. The CDR3 loop reads CASSWRQIHETQYF. In nucleotides, the CDR3 is TGTGCCAGCAGTTGGAGACAGATCCACGAGACCCAGTACTTC.

The chain links TRBV5-1 to TRBJ2-3, with D perhaps TRBD1 (5 bases). The V gene's germline CDR1 is SGHRS and CDR2 YFSETQ. Deletions cut 4 bases from V and 6 bases from J, with 15 bases between. This CDR3 region has 14 residues. The CDR3 protein is CASSTGSRADTQYF. For the CDR3, the DNA is TGCGCCAGCAGCACCGGAAGCAGGGCGGATACGCAGTATTTT.

This chain links TRBV29-1 with TRBJ2-3; 9 bases map to TRBD2. The J segment lost 3 bases and the V segment lost 6 bases, leaving 4 bases of the junction unmatched. The CDR3 is 13 residues long. The germline V gene encodes CDR1 SQVTM and CDR2 ANQGSEA. The CDR3 protein is CSVAGGNTDTQYF. In DNA form, the CDR3 reads TGCAGCGTAGCGGGAGGCAATACAGATACGCAGTATTTT.

Worth noting for this clonotype: Its ends do not fully match the called genes, so a read error is possible. In DNA form, the CDR3 reads TGCGCCATCAGCTTGGCAGGTCACGAGCAGTACTTC. Translating it yields CAISLAGHEQYF. The rearrangement joins TRBV5-1 to TRBJ2-7; D unresolved. Germline V gene sequence: CDR1 SGHRS, CDR2 YFSETQ. The CDR3 loop spans 12 amino acids. Using reference TRBV5-1 and TRBJ2-7 for the parts outside the CDR3, the full variable domain is KAGVTQTPRYLIKTRGQQVTLSCSPISGHRSVSWYQQTPGQGLQFLFEYFSETQRNKGNFPGRFSGRQFSNSRSEMNVSTLELGDSALYLCAISLAGHEQYFGPGTRLTVT.

This clonotype was seen many times. The chain employs TRBV6-5 and TRBJ2-7; TRBD1 agrees at 7 bases. The CDR3 length is 12 residues. Germline values: CDR1 MNHEY, CDR2 SVGAGI. Germline trimming cut 6 bases from V and 6 bases from J; bases unmatched to any gene: 5. CDR3 region: CASRTGNGEQYF. The CDR3 DNA reads as TGTGCCAGCAGGACAGGGAATGGCGAGCAGTACTTC.

V and J are TRBV20-1 and TRBJ2-6, with 9 bases that match TRBD1. Germline CDR1 reads DFQATT; CDR2 reads SNEGSKA (reference sequence). V shed 0 bases and J 2 bases; nucleotides not matched to a gene: 2. The CDR3 is 16 residues long. The CDR3 protein is CSARDTGGAGANVLTF. CDR3 sequence (DNA): TGCAGTGCTAGAGATACAGGGGGCGCTGGGGCCAACGTCCTGACTTTC.

This sequence joins TRBV20-1 and TRBJ2-7; 8 bases agree with TRBD1. Germline V gene sequence: CDR1 DFQATT, CDR2 SNEGSKA (reference sequence). The CDR3 sequence is 14 residues long. Losses at the gene ends were 3 bases for V and 3 bases for J; bases not matched to a gene: 7. As DNA, the CDR3 is TGCAGTGCTAGGGGGCAGGGGGCTGGCTACGAGCAGTACTTC. It is translated as CSARGQGAGYEQYF.

Notes on this clonotype: This may arise from a read error, as a much more abundant clone is one base away. The chain combines TRBV6-1 with TRBJ1-5; D is perhaps TRBD1 (5 bases). The germline gives CDR1 MNHNS, CDR2 SASEGT. V gave up 3 bases and J gave up 5 bases, with 11 bases separating them. The CDR3 is 14 amino acids. CDR3 DNA sequence: TGTGCCAGCAGTGACGCGGGGGAAGATCAGCCCCAGCATTTT. It translates to CASSDAGEDQPQHF.

A remark on this clonotype: An end of the junction differs from the germline gene, which may be a read error. The rearrangement uses TRBV7-2 and TRBJ2-2, with TRBD2 identical over 7 bases. CDR3 length: 14 amino acids. The germline V gene has CDR1 SGHTA and CDR2 FQGNSA. The CDR3 is CAGSLWEGNGELFF. CDR3 DNA sequence: TGTGCCGGCAGCTTATGGGAGGGCAACGGGGAGCTGTTTTTT.

The chain carries TRBV4-1 and TRBJ2-4, with TRBD1 as a possible D gene (5 bases). The CDR3 has 13 residues. Trimming removed 3 bases from V and 5 bases from J, with 8 bases in between. Per the germline V gene, CDR1 is MGHRA and CDR2 is YSYEKL. The CDR3 sequence: CASSHDSQNIQYF. CDR3 DNA: TGCGCCAGCAGCCACGACAGTCAAAACATTCAGTACTTC.

This clonotype was detected ten times or more. The chain is built from TRBV6-6 and TRBJ2-7; 9 bases fit TRBD1. CDR3 length equals 15 residues. Germline V CDR1 and CDR2: MNHNY, SVGAGI (reference sequence). The V gene end was trimmed by 4 bases and the J gene end by 2 bases; junction bases not matched to a gene: 6. The CDR3 nucleotides are TGTGCCAGCAGTTCCGGGACAGGGATTGCCTACGAGCAGTACTTC. Translating it yields CASSSGTGIAYEQYF.

This clonotype came up a few times. The chain recombines TRBV20-1 with TRBJ2-5; D gene unclear. Between the trimmed V and J ends, which lost 3 bases and 0 bases, there was a span of 14 bases. Germline values: CDR1 DFQATT, CDR2 SNEGSKA (reference sequence). The CDR3 totals 15 residues. CDR3 bases: TGCAGTGCTAGCGGTCTGGGGATTCACCAAGAGACCCAGTACTTC. Translation gives CSASGLGIHQETQYF.

About this clonotype: Just one base apart from a much larger clone, this may be a read error. This chain joins TRBV20-1 and TRBJ2-3, with unresolved D. Deletions cut 5 bases from V and 3 bases from J, with 18 bases between. Germline CDR1 reads DFQATT; CDR2 reads SNEGSKA (reference sequence). The CDR3 covers 15 residues. The CDR3 is CSAAPGISRTDTQYF. DNA for the CDR3: TGCAGTGCTGCCCCGGGCATTTCACGGACAGATACGCAGTATTTT.

The chain has TRBV5-1 and TRBJ2-3, with TRBD1 matching 9 bases. The CDR3 spans 15 residues. The V segment lost 5 bases and the J segment 0 bases; nucleotides outside the gene matches: 4. Germline V lookup: CDR1 SGHRS, CDR2 YFSETQ. The DNA for the CDR3 is TGCGCCAGCAGTTACGGACAGGGGAGCACAGATACGCAGTATTTT. Translated, it gives CASSYGQGSTDTQYF.

The chain is built from TRBV20-1 and TRBJ2-1, with unresolved D. The CDR3 is 13 amino acids. CDR1 DFQATT and CDR2 SNEGSKA come from the germline V gene (reference sequence). Trimming took 0 bases from V and 10 from J, leaving 13 bases between them. The CDR3 sequence: CSARDVGPWEQFF. The CDR3 bases are TGCAGTGCTAGAGATGTAGGTCCCTGGGAGCAGTTCTTC.

This CDR3 reads CASSPRGPEQGYEQYF. DNA for the CDR3: TGTGCCAGCTCACCCAGGGGGCCTGAACAGGGATACGAGCAGTACTTC. The chain is built from TRBV18 and TRBJ2-5, with 8 bases aligning to TRBD1. The J call may be mistaken, given a closer DNA end match to TRBJ2-7. The CDR3 has 16 residues. Germline V gene lookup returns CDR1 KGHSH and CDR2 LQKENI.

This clonotype turned up a few times. The rearrangement joins TRBV20-1 to TRBJ2-1, with TRBD2 matching 11 bases. Germline CDR1 DFQATT, CDR2 SNEGSKA (reference sequence). V shed 6 bases, J shed 6 bases, and the junction held 4 bases outside the gene matches. The CDR3 spans 13 residues. CDR3 nucleotides: TGCAGTGCCACGGGACTAGCGGTCAATGAGCAGTTCTTC. Its translation: CSATGLAVNEQFF.

With regard to this clonotype: A much more abundant neighbour one base away suggests this may be a read error. CDR3 nucleotides: TGTGCCAGCAGTGACTCAAGGACTAGAACCGAGCAGTACTTC. It yields the protein CASSDSRTRTEQYF. The V call is TRBV6-5, the J call TRBJ2-4, with 7 positions matching TRBD2. Judging by the DNA end, TRBJ2-7 fits better; the J call may be wrong. The germline gives CDR1 MNHEY, CDR2 SVGAGI. CDR3 length: 14 residues.

The table lists this clonotype with a few counts. This sequence joins TRBV6-1 and TRBJ2-7, with 8 bases aligning to TRBD1. TRBJ2-5 explains the end of the DNA better; the J call may be wrong. The V gene's germline CDR1 is MNHNS and CDR2 SASEGT. The CDR3 covers 14 residues. CDR3 amino acids: CASSEPGGLETQYF. DNA of the CDR3: TGTGCCAGCAGTGAACCAGGGGGCTTGGAGACCCAGTACTTC.